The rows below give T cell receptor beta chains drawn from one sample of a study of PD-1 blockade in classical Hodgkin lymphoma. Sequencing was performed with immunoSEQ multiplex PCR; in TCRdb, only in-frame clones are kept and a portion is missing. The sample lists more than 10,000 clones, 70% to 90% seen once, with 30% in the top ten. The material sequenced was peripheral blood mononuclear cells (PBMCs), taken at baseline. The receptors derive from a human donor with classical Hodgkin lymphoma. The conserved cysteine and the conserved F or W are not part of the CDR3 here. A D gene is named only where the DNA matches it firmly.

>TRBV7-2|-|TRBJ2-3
ASSLGSAVTDTQY
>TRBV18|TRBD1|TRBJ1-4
ASSQGQALVNEKLF
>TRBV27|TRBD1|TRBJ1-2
ASSLRAGGYYGYT
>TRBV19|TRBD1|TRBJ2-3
ASSIEGQRTDTQY
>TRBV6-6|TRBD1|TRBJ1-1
ASSQMTGGEAF
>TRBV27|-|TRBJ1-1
ASYKMNTEAF
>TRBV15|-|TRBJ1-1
ATSRDEQGEAF
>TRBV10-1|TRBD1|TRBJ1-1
ASSEHQGGTEAF
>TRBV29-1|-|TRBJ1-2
SVGVPYGYT
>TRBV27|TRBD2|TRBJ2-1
ASSLLAAYNEQF
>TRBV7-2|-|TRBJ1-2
ASSLRARDYGYT
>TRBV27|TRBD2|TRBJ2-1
ASSLQASGYNEQF
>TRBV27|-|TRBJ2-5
ASSFLGAGETQY
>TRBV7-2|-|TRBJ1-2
ASSLLGHGDGYT
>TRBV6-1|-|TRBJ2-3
ASSEIPDTQY
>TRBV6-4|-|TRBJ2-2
ASSDYPGTRAGELF
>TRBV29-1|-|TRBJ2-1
SVERASYNEQF
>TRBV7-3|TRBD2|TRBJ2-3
ASSLGLAGGGLITDTQY
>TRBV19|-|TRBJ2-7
ASSILYRKSEQY
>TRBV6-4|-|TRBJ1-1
ASSDSKRNTEAF
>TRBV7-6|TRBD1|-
ASSTDRHTSEQY
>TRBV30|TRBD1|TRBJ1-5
AWRDNRGYQPQH